These T cell receptor beta chains were read from a single sample in a study of shared clonotypes between healthy human individuals. Here immunoSEQ multiplex PCR was the method, and the copy in TCRdb shows in-frame clones only, minus some. Of 2 million to 2.5 million clones in the sample, 90% to 95% are singletons; the top ten hold 0.36%. Sequencing was performed on naive CD4+ T cells from PBMCs. Every receptor here comes from a young man in good health. Some clones in this sample may be carry-over from other donors' samples. Both conserved end residues are trimmed from each CDR3. The order of the fields is J gene, D gene, V gene, clone size, CDR3 protein. A D gene is named only where the DNA matches it firmly. Clone size appears in some rows only: once, few, many, or a class for an expanded clone.

J gene: TRBJ2-7
D gene: NA
V gene: TRBV7-2
clone size: NA
CDR3 protein: ASSPHRLPSYEQY

J gene: TRBJ1-2
D gene: TRBD1
V gene: TRBV2
clone size: NA
CDR3 protein: ASPGRTGNYGYT

J gene: TRBJ2-5
D gene: NA
V gene: TRBV7-2
clone size: NA
CDR3 protein: ASSPTRGETQY

J gene: TRBJ2-1
D gene: TRBD2
V gene: TRBV27
clone size: NA
CDR3 protein: ASSFPGGDTRYNEQF

J gene: TRBJ2-2
D gene: NA
V gene: TRBV5-1
clone size: NA
CDR3 protein: ASSYEVGNTGELF

J gene: TRBJ2-7
D gene: TRBD1
V gene: TRBV7-6
clone size: NA
CDR3 protein: ASSLPTGLQY

J gene: TRBJ1-1
D gene: NA
V gene: TRBV28
clone size: NA
CDR3 protein: ASSRASGQVNTEAF

J gene: TRBJ1-5
D gene: NA
V gene: TRBV5-4
clone size: NA
CDR3 protein: ASSLGGRTPQH

J gene: TRBJ2-3
D gene: TRBD2
V gene: TRBV5-8
clone size: NA
CDR3 protein: ASSLGLAGVDTQY

J gene: TRBJ1-2
D gene: NA
V gene: TRBV5-1
clone size: NA
CDR3 protein: ASSLEVVGYGYT

J gene: TRBJ2-5
D gene: NA
V gene: TRBV5-1
clone size: NA
CDR3 protein: ASSPRVRQETQY

J gene: TRBJ2-2
D gene: NA
V gene: TRBV9
clone size: once
CDR3 protein: ASSAGRTGFEYTGELF

J gene: TRBJ1-3
D gene: NA
V gene: TRBV28
clone size: NA
CDR3 protein: ASLSGGSSGNTIY

J gene: TRBJ1-1
D gene: NA
V gene: TRBV7-9
clone size: NA
CDR3 protein: ASSLAGASGIEAF